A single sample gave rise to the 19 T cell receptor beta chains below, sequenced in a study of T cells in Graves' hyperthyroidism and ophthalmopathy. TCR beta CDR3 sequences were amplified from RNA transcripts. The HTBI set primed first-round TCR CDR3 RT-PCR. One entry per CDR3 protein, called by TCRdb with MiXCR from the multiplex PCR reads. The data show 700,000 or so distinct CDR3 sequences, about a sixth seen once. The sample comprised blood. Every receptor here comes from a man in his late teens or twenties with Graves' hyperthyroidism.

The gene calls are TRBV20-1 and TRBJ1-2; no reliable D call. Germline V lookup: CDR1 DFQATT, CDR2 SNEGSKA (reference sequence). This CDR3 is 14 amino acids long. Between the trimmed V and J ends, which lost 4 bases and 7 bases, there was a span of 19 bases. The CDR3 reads CSAKENSRLGGYTF. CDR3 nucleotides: TGCAGTGCTAAGGAAAATTCGAGGTTAGGTGGCTACACCTTC.

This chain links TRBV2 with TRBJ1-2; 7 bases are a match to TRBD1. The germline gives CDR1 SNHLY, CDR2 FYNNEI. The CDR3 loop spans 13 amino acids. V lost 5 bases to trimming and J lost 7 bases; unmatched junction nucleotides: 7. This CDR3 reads CASSLTGKGGYTF. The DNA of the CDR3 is TGTGCCAGCAGTTTGACAGGGAAGGGTGGCTACACCTTC.

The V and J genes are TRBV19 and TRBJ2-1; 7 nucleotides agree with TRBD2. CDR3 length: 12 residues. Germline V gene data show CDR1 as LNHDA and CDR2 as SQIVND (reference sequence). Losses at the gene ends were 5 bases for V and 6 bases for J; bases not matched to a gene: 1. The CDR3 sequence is CASSREANEQFF. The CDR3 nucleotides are TGTGCCAGTAGTCGGGAGGCCAATGAGCAGTTCTTC.

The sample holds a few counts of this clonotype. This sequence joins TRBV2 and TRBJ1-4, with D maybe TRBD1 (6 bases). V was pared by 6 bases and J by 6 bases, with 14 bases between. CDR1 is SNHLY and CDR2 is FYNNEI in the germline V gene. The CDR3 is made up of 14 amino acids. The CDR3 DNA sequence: TGTGCCAGCAGGCTTACAGGGAAAGATGAAAAACTGTTTTTT. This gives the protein CASRLTGKDEKLFF.

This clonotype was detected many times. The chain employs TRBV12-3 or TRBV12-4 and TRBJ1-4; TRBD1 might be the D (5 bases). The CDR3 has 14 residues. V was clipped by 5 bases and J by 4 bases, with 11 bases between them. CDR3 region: CASSPGTRNEKLFF. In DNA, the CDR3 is TGTGCCAGCAGTCCAGGGACCCGTAATGAAAAACTGTTTTTT.

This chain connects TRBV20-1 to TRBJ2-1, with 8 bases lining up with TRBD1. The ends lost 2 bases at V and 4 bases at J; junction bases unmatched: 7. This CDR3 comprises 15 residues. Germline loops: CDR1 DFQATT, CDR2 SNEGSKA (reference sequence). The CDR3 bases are TGCAGTGCTAGACGCGGGACAGGAACTTACAATGAGCAGTTCTTC. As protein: CSARRGTGTYNEQFF.

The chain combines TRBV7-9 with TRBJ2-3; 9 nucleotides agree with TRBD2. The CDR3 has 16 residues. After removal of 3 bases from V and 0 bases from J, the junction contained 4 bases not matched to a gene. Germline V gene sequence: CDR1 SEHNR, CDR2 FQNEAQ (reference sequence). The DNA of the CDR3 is TGTGCCAGCAGCTTCAAGCGGGAGGTCAGCACAGATACGCAGTATTTT. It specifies CASSFKREVSTDTQYF.

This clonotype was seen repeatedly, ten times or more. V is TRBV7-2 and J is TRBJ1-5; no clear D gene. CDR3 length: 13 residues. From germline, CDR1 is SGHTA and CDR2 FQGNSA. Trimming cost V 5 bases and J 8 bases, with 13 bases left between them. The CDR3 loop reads CASSPRFREPQHF. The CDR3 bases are TGTGCCAGCAGCCCCCGTTTCCGGGAGCCCCAGCATTTT. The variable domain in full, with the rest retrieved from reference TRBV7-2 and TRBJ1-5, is GAGVSQSPSNKVTEKGKDVELRCDPISGHTALYWYRQSLGQGLEFLIYFQGNSAPDKSGLPSDRFSAERTGGSVSTLTIQRTQQEDSAVYLCASSPRFREPQHFGDGTRLSIL.

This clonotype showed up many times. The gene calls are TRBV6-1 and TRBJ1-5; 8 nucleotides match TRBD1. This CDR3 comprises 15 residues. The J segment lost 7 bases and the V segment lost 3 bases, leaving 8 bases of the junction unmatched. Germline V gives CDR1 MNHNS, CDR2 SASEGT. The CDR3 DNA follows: TGTGCCAGCAGTGACCGCGGGACAGGTGGACAGCCCCAGCATTTT. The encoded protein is CASSDRGTGGQPQHF.

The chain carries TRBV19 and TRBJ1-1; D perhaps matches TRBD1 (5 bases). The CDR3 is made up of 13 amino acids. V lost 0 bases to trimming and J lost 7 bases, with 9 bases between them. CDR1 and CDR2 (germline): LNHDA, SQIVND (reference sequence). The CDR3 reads CASSIDGAGEAFF. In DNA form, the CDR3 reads TGTGCCAGTAGTATAGATGGGGCAGGTGAAGCTTTCTTT.

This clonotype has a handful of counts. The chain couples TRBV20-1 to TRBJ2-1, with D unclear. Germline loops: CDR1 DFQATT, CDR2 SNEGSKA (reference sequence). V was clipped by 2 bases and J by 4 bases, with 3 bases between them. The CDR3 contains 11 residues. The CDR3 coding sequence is TGCAGTGCTAGACTTTACAATGAGCAGTTCTTC. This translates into CSARLYNEQFF.

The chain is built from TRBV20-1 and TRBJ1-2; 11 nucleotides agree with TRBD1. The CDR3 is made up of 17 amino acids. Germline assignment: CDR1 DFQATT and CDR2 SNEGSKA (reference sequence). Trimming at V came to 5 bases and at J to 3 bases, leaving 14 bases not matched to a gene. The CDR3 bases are TGCAGTGCTCCCTGGTGGGACAGGGGGAACGGGGACTATGGCTACACCTTC. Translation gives CSAPWWDRGNGDYGYTF.

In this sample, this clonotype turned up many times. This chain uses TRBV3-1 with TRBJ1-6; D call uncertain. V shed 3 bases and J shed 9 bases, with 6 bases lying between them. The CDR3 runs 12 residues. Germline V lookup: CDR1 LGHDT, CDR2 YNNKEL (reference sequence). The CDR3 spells CASSHRFSPLHF. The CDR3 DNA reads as TGTGCCAGCAGCCACCGATTTTCACCCCTCCACTTT.

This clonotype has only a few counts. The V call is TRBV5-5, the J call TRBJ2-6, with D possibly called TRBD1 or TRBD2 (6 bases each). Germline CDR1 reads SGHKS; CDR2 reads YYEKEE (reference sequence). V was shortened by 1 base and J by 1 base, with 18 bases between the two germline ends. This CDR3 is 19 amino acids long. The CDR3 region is CASSLRGPGARSGANVLTF. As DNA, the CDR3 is TGTGCCAGCAGCTTGCGGGGACCGGGGGCGAGGTCTGGGGCCAACGTCCTGACTTTC.

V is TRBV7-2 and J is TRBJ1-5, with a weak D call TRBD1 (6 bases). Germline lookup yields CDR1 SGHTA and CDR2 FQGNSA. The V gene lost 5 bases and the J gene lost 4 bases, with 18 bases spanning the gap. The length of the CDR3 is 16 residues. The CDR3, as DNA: TGTGCCAGCAGCCGCGACGGGGCGGGGGCGAATCAGCCCCAGCATTTT. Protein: CASSRDGAGANQPQHF.

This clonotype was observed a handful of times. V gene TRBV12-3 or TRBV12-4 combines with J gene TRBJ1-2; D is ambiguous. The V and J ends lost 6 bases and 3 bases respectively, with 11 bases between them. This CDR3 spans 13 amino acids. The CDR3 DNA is TGTGCCAGCAGCAGGATGGCGGACTATGGCTACACCTTC. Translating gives CASSRMADYGYTF.

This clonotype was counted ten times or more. The chain's CDR3 is CASSLTTDYGYTF. Here the CDR3 DNA reads TGTGCCAGCAGTTTAACGACAGACTATGGCTACACCTTC. The J gene is TRBJ1-2, the V gene TRBV28; possibly TRBD1 for D (5 bases). This CDR3 contains 13 residues. V dropped 2 bases and J dropped 3 bases, with 7 bases sitting between them. Germline CDR1 and CDR2: MDHEN and SYDVKM.

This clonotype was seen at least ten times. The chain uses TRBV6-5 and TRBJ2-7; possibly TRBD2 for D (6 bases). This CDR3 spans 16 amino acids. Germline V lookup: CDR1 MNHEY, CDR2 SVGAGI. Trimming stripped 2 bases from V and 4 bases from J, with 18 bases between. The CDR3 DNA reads TGTGCCAGCAGTTACGGCCCGGGTACGGGAGCTTACGAGCAGTACTTC. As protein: CASSYGPGTGAYEQYF.

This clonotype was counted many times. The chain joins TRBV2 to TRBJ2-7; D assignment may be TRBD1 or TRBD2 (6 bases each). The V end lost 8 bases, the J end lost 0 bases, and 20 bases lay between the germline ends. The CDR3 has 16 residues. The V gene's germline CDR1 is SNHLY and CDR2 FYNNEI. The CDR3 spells CASLRGLPGPSYEQYF. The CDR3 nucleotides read TGTGCCAGCCTTCGGGGGCTGCCAGGACCCTCCTACGAGCAGTACTTC.